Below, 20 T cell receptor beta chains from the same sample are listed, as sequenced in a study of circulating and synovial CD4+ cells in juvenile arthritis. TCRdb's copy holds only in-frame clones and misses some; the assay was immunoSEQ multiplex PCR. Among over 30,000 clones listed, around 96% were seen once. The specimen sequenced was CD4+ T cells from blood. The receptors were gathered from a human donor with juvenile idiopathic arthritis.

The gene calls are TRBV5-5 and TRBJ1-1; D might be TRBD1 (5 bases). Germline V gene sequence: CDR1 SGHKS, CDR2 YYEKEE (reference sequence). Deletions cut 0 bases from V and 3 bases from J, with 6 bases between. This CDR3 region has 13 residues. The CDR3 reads CASSLVRDTEAFF. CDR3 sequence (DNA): TGTGCCAGCAGCTTGGTCAGGGACACTGAAGCTTTCTTT.

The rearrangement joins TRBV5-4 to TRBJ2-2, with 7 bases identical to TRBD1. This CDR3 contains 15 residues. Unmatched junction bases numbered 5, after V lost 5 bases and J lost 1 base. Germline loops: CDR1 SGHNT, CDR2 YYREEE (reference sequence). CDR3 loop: CASSYWTGNTGELFF. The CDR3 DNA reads TGTGCCAGCAGTTATTGGACAGGGAACACCGGGGAGCTGTTTTTT. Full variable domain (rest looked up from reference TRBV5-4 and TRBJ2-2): ETGVTQSPTHLIKTRGQQVTLRCSSQSGHNTVSWYQQALGQGPQFIFQYYREEENGRGNFPPRFSGLQFPNYSSELNVNALELDDSALYLCASSYWTGNTGELFFGEGSRLTVL.

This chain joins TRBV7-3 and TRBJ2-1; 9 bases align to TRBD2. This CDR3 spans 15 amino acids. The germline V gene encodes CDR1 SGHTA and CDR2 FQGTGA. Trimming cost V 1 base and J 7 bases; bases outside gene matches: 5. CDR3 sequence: CASSLNSGGLNEQFF. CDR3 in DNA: TGTGCCAGCAGCTTAAATAGCGGGGGATTAAATGAGCAGTTCTTC.

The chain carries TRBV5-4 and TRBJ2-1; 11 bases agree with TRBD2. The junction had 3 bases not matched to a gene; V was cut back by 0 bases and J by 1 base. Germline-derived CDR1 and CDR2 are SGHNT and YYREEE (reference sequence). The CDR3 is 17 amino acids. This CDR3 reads CASSLVSGGASYNEQFF. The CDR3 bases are TGTGCCAGCAGCTTGGTTAGCGGGGGGGCTTCCTACAATGAGCAGTTCTTC.

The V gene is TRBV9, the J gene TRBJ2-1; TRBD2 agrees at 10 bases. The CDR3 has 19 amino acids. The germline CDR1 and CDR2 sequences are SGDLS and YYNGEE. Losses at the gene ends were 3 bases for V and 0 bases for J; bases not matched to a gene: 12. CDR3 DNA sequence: TGTGCCAGCAGCGGAGGGTTAGCGGGGGGTCATAGCTCCTACAATGAGCAGTTCTTC. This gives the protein CASSGGLAGGHSSYNEQFF.

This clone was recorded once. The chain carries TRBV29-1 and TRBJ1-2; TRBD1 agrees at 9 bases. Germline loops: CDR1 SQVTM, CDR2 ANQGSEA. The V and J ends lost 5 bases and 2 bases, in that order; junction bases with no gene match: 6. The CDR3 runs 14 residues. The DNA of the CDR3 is TGCAGCGTTCATGACAGGGGGAAAAACTATGGCTACACCTTC. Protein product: CSVHDRGKNYGYTF.

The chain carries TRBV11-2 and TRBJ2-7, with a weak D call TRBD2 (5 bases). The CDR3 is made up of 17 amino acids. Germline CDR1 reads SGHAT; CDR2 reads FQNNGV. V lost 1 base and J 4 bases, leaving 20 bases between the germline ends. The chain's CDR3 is CASSLGPTTPRGYEQYF. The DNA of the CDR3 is TGTGCCAGCAGCTTAGGTCCGACGACCCCACGAGGGTACGAGCAGTACTTC.

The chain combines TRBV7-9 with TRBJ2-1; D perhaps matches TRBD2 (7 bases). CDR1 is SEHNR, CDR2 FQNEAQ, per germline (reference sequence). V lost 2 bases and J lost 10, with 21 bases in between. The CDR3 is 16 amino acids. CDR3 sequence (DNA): TGTGCCAGCAGCTTATCGGGACGGGGGGCCCCAATCGAGCAGTTCTTC. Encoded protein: CASSLSGRGAPIEQFF.

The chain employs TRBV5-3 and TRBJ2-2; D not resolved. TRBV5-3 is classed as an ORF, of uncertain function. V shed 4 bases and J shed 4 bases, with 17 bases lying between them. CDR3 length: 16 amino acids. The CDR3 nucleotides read TGTGCCAGAAGCCAACTGACCCGGTCGGGCACCGGGGAGCTGTTTTTT. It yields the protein CARSQLTRSGTGELFF.

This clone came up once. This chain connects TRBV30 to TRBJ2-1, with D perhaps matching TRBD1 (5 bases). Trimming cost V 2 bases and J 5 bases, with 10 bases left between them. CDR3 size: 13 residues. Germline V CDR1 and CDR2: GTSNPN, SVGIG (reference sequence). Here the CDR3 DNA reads TGTGCCTGGAGTCGACAGCTTAACAATGAGCAGTTCTTC. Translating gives CAWSRQLNNEQFF.

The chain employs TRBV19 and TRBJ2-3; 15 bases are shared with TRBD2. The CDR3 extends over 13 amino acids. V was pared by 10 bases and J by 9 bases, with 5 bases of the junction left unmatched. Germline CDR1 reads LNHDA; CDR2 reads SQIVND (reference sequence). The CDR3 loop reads CATRTSGGGTQYF. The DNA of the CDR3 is TGTGCCACAAGGACTAGCGGGGGGGGAACGCAGTATTTT.

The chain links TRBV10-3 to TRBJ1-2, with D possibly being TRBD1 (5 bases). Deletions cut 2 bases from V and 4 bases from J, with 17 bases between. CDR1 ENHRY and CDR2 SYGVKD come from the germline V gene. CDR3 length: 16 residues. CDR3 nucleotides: TGTGCCATCAGTGAGGTCCTAGACGGGGGAGGCTATGGCTACACCTTC. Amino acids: CAISEVLDGGGYGYTF.

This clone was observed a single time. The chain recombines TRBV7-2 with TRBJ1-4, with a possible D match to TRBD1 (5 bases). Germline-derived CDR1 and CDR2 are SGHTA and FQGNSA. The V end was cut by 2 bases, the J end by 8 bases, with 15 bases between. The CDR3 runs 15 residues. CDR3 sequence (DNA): TGTGCCAGCAGCTTATTGGGCCAGGGTGAAGAAAAACTGTTTTTT. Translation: CASSLLGQGEEKLFF.

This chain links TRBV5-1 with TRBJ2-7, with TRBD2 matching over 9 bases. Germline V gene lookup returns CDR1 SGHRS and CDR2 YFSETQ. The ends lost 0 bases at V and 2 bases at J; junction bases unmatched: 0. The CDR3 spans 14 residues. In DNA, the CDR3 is TGCGCCAGCAGCTTGGCTAGCGGGGCCTACGAGCAGTACTTC. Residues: CASSLASGAYEQYF.

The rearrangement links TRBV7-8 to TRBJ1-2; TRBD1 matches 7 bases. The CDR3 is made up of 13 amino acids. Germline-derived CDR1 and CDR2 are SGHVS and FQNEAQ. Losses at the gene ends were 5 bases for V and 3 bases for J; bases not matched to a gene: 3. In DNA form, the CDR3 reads TGTGCCAGCAGCCCTGACAGGGACTATGGCTACACCTTC. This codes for CASSPDRDYGYTF.

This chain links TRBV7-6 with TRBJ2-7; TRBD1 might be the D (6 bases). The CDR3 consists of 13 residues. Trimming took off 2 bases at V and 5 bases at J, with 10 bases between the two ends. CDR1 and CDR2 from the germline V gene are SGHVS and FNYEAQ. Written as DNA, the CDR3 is TGTGCCAGCAGCTTACAGGGGCGCGACGAGCAGTACTTC. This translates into CASSLQGRDEQYF.

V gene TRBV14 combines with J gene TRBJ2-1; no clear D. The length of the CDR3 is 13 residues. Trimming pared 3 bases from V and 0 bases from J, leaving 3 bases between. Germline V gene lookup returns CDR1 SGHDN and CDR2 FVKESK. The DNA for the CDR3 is TGTGCCAGCAGCCAGAGCTCCTACAATGAGCAGTTCTTC. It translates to CASSQSSYNEQFF.

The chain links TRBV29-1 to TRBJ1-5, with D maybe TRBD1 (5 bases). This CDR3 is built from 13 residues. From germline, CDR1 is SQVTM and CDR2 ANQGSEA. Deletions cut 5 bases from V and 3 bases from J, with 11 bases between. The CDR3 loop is CSVTGANNQPQHF. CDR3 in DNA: TGCAGCGTTACTGGGGCCAACAATCAGCCCCAGCATTTT.

CDR3 DNA: TGCGCCAGCAGCTTGACTGCGGGGGGGCCCCAAGAGACCCAGTACTTC. Translated, it gives CASSLTAGGPQETQYF. The J gene is TRBJ2-5, the V gene TRBV5-1, with TRBD2 identical over 9 bases. V was clipped by 1 base and J by 1 base; unmatched bases: 5. Germline V gene data show CDR1 as SGHRS and CDR2 as YFSETQ. The CDR3 is made up of 16 amino acids.

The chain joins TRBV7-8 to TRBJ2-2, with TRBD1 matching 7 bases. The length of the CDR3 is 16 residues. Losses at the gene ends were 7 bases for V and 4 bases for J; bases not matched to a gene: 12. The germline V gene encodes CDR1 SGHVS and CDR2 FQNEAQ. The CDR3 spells CASNPAGGRGTGELFF. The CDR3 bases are TGTGCCAGCAACCCGGCAGGGGGTCGAGGCACCGGGGAGCTGTTTTTT.